Each of the 14 T cell receptor beta chains below was sequenced from the same sample in a study of Ad26.COV2.S vaccination and SARS-CoV-2 variants. The treatment is: about 20 received Ad26.COV2.S at low or high dose, single or two shots; about 5 received placebo; per-sample allocation not given. Sampling happened 63 days after the first vaccine or placebo injection. The protocol was immunoSEQ multiplex PCR, while the TCRdb copy is restricted to in-frame clones and leaves out a portion. The data hold roughly 250,000 clones, with around nine tenths observed a single time. The sample was peripheral blood, taken in a trial of Ad26.COV2.S vaccine versus placebo. The receptors here all came from a person aged 18-60 years who received the Ad26.COV2.S COVID-19 vaccine or a placebo.

CDR3 sequence: CASSYQTGTGDEKLFF. The CDR3 nucleotides are TGTGCCAGCAGTTACCAAACCGGGACAGGGGACGAAAAACTGTTTTTT. V gene TRBV6-2 or TRBV6-3 combines with J gene TRBJ1-4, with TRBD1 identical over 10 bases. CDR1 and CDR2 from the germline V gene are MNHEY and SVGEGT. The CDR3 covers 16 residues. J gave up 8 bases and V 2 bases, and 8 bases lay outside the gene matches.

The chain is built from TRBV9 and TRBJ2-3; D assignment may be TRBD1 or TRBD2 (5 bases each). The CDR3 extends over 15 amino acids. The V end lost 4 bases, the J end lost 0 bases, and 12 bases lay between the germline ends. Per germline, CDR1 SGDLS and CDR2 YYNGEE. This chain's CDR3 is CASSSQGPSTDTQYF. As DNA, the CDR3 is TGTGCCAGCAGCTCCCAGGGACCTAGCACAGATACGCAGTATTTT.

The chain recombines TRBV11-3 with TRBJ1-1; 9 bases line up with TRBD1. CDR1 SGHNT and CDR2 YENEEA come from the germline V gene. CDR3 size: 15 residues. J was trimmed by 6 bases and V by 1 base; bases with no gene match: 6. The CDR3 DNA reads TGTGCCAGCAGCTTAGCCAGACAGGGGGTTTCTGAAGCTTTCTTT. Its protein product is CASSLARQGVSEAFF.

This rearrangement joins TRBV14 to TRBJ1-2; D remains unclear. The CDR3 is 15 residues long. The V and J ends lost 4 bases and 4 bases respectively, with 16 bases between them. Germline-derived CDR1 and CDR2 are SGHDN and FVKESK. The CDR3 protein is CASSPQVNRGYGYTF. The CDR3 DNA is TGTGCCAGCAGCCCCCAGGTTAATAGAGGCTATGGCTACACCTTC. Based on the CDR3 plus reference TRBV14 and TRBJ1-2, the full variable domain is EAGVTQFPSHSVIEKGQTVTLRCDPISGHDNLYWYRRVMGKEIKFLLHFVKESKQDESGMPNNRFLAERTGGTYSTLKVQPAELEDSGVYFCASSPQVNRGYGYTFGSGTRLTVV.

The genes are TRBV2 and TRBJ1-3, with 7 bases aligning to TRBD1. This CDR3 spans 16 amino acids. Germline CDR1 is SNHLY and CDR2 is FYNNEI. The V segment lost 4 bases and the J segment 0 bases; nucleotides outside the gene matches: 6. The chain's CDR3 is CASSVGTARSGNTIYF. Written as DNA, the CDR3 is TGTGCCAGCAGTGTAGGGACAGCACGCTCTGGAAACACCATATATTTT.

This chain connects TRBV5-4 to TRBJ2-7; TRBD1 is a possible D gene (7 bases). Germline CDR1 SGHNT, CDR2 YYREEE (reference sequence). V lost 9 bases to trimming and J lost 3 bases, with 16 bases between them. The CDR3 sequence is 13 residues long. This CDR3 reads CATGGQGFYEQYV. In DNA form, the CDR3 reads TGTGCCACAGGGGGGCAGGGGTTCTACGAGCAGTACGTC.

The chain employs TRBV6-2 or TRBV6-3 and TRBJ2-3, with TRBD2 matching over 7 bases. The germline CDR1 and CDR2 sequences are MNHEY and SVGEGT. The junction had 11 bases not matched to a gene; V was cut back by 2 bases and J by 0 bases. The CDR3 loop spans 18 amino acids. The CDR3 region has the DNA TGTGCCAGCAGTTACCCCCGGGAGGAAGCGGGGAGCACAGATACGCAGTATTTT. Its protein product is CASSYPREEAGSTDTQYF.

This clone was seen a few times. The chain uses TRBV10-3 and TRBJ2-1; either TRBD1 or TRBD2 may supply D (7 bases each). Per the germline V gene, CDR1 is ENHRY and CDR2 is SYGVKD. The CDR3 runs to 16 residues. Trimming pared 3 bases from V and 7 bases from J, leaving 19 bases between. The CDR3 sequence: CAISDFAGAGGNEQFF. As DNA, the CDR3 is TGTGCCATCAGTGACTTCGCGGGAGCAGGGGGGAATGAGCAGTTCTTC.

This clone was found many times. The sample has other DNA sequences that encode this CDR3 too. This chain links TRBV30 with TRBJ2-2; TRBD1 or TRBD2 may be the D gene (5 bases each). V lost 5 bases and J 5 bases, leaving 9 bases between the germline ends. The CDR3 has 12 residues. In germline, CDR1 is GTSNPN, CDR2 SVGIG (reference sequence). The CDR3 DNA reads TGTGCCTGGGGGACCGGGACCGGGGAGCTGTTTTTT. The encoded protein is CAWGTGTGELFF.

For the CDR3, the DNA is TGTGCCAGCAGGACCAGGGGTAGGGAGCAGTACGTC. It is translated as CASRTRGREQYV. The chain couples TRBV6-5 to TRBJ2-7; D is possibly TRBD1 (6 bases). V shed 6 bases and J shed 7 bases, with 13 bases lying between them. The CDR3 runs to 12 residues. Germline CDR1 MNHEY, CDR2 SVGAGI.

The chain has TRBV10-3 and TRBJ2-5; the match to TRBD2 covers 10 bases. V was clipped by 3 bases and J by 2 bases; unmatched bases: 3. The germline gives CDR1 ENHRY, CDR2 SYGVKD. The CDR3 spans 15 residues. CDR3 residues: CAISDIAGGQETQYF. In DNA, the CDR3 is TGTGCCATCAGTGACATAGCGGGGGGACAAGAGACCCAGTACTTC.

V usage is TRBV7-9 and J usage is TRBJ2-1; 15 bases map to TRBD2. CDR1 is SEHNR and CDR2 is FQNEAQ in the germline V gene (reference sequence). V was clipped by 5 bases and J by 9 bases; unmatched bases: 5. The CDR3 runs 15 residues. The CDR3 is CASSAGLAGGREQFF. CDR3 in DNA: TGTGCCAGCAGCGCGGGACTAGCGGGAGGACGTGAGCAGTTCTTC.

The chain recombines TRBV6-5 with TRBJ1-4; D remains unclear. This CDR3 is built from 14 residues. Germline lookup yields CDR1 MNHEY and CDR2 SVGAGI. The V end was cut by 5 bases, the J end by 0 bases, with 7 bases between. The DNA for the CDR3 is TGTGCCAGCAGTACGCTTGCAACTAATGAAAAACTGTTTTTT. Translated, it gives CASSTLATNEKLFF.

CDR3 sequence reads: CASSSDTGGYTF. CDR3 bases: TGTGCCAGCAGCTCTGACACTGGGGGCTACACCTTC. The chain links TRBV7-9 to TRBJ1-2, with D uncertain. Deletions cut 4 bases from V and 8 bases from J, with 11 bases between. This CDR3 contains 12 residues. The germline CDR1 and CDR2 sequences are SEHNR and FQNEAQ (reference sequence).